Each of the 10 T cell receptor beta chains below was sequenced from the same sample in a study of tumor-infiltrating lymphocytes in primary liver carcinoma. From unsorted bulk tissue weighing roughly 19-34 mg, DNA and RNA were co-extracted. A constant-region primer served to make TCR beta cDNA from around 540 ng total RNA. Amplification in three nested multiplex PCR rounds with slightly modified ARM-PCR gave rise to TCR beta libraries. A C-beta reverse primer and TRBV1-TRBV30 forward primers served in each of the first two PCR rounds, at 10 cycles apiece. TCRdb redid the calling of the multiplex PCR reads with MiXCR, one entry per CDR3 protein. The sample shows some 30,000 distinct CDR3 sequences, around two thirds of them seen only once. The material sequenced was liver tumor tissue from sampling region 3. Subset described: tumor region T3, left-lateral pole. Every receptor here comes from a woman in her thirties with primary liver carcinoma and hepatitis B virus infection.

The rearrangement uses TRBV6-5 and TRBJ1-2, with 8 bases fitting TRBD1. The CDR3 runs to 14 residues. Germline loops: CDR1 MNHEY, CDR2 SVGAGI. In DNA, the CDR3 is TGTGACAGTAGTTATAAAGGACAGGGCAGCGGCTACACCTTC. Amino acid sequence: CDSSYKGQGSGYTF.

Details on this clonotype: This CDR3 is missing its conserved last phenylalanine or tryptophan, likely due to a read error. The rearrangement uses TRBV10-3 and TRBJ2-5; D ambiguous. Germline V gives CDR1 ENHRY, CDR2 SYGVKD. The CDR3 extends over 15 amino acids. The CDR3 sequence: CAISESATRQETQYL. The CDR3 DNA reads TGTGCCATTAGTGAGTCGGCTACAAGACAAGAGACCCAGTACCTC.

Regarding this clonotype: One end of the junction does not line up with germline, which may come from a read error. V usage is TRBV4-3 and J usage is TRBJ2-7; D may be TRBD1 (6 bases). CDR3 length equals 15 residues. CDR1 LGHNA and CDR2 YSLEER come from the germline V gene. The CDR3: CTSSPGRGTLCEQYF. The CDR3 coding sequence is TGTACCAGCAGCCCAGGACGTGGGACACTCTGCGAGCAGTACTTC.

V and J are TRBV29-1 and TRBJ1-1; 7 bases match TRBD1. This CDR3 has 12 residues. The germline CDR1 and CDR2 sequences are SQVTM and ANQGSEA. Germline trimming cut 6 bases from V and 7 bases from J; bases unmatched to any gene: 8. CDR3 sequence: CSVKTGSIEAFF. The DNA for the CDR3 is TGCAGCGTCAAGACAGGGAGTATTGAAGCTTTCTTT.

This clonotype was counted a few times. This clone may be a read error of a much larger clone one base away. The chain couples TRBV11-3 to TRBJ2-1; tentative D call: TRBD2 (6 bases). Germline V gene lookup returns CDR1 SGHNT and CDR2 YENEEA. The CDR3 loop spans 15 amino acids. CDR3 sequence: CANSLEREAYNEQFF. Written as DNA, the CDR3 is TGTGCCAACAGCTTAGAGAGGGAGGCCTACAATGAGCAGTTCTTC.

About this clonotype itself: This may come from a read error, since a much larger clone is one base off. J is TRBJ2-1 and V is TRBV11-3, with 14 bases fitting TRBD2. CDR1 and CDR2 from the germline V gene are SGHNT and YENEEA. The V gene end was trimmed by 0 bases and the J gene end by 6 bases; junction bases not matched to a gene: 10. This CDR3 has 19 amino acids. CDR3 residues: CASSLEGTSGSPIFNEQFF. CDR3 nucleotides: TGTGCCAGCAGCTTAGAGGGGACTAGCGGGAGTCCAATCTTCAATGAGCAGTTCTTC.

This sequence joins TRBV7-9 and TRBJ2-3; a weak D match, TRBD2 (6 bases). The CDR3 is made up of 14 amino acids. Trimming took 8 bases from V and 9 from J, leaving 21 bases between them. Germline V gene sequence: CDR1 SEHNR, CDR2 FQNEAQ (reference sequence). DNA of the CDR3: TGTGCCAGCGACGACGGAGGGAGACAAGAAACGCAGTATTTT. The encoded protein is CASDDGGRQETQYF.

The genes are TRBV11-3 and TRBJ2-1; 15 nucleotides agree with TRBD2. The CDR3 totals 19 residues. Trimming took 8 bases from V and 6 from J; bases not matched to a gene: 17. Germline-derived CDR1 and CDR2 are SGHNT and YENEEA. This CDR3 reads CASGAGQAGLAGGFNEQFF. CDR3 DNA sequence: TGTGCCAGCGGCGCCGGACAGGCGGGACTAGCGGGAGGATTCAATGAGCAGTTCTTC.

Of note for this clonotype: The junction differs from germline at one of its ends, possibly a read error. The chain recombines TRBV4-3 with TRBJ2-1; no clear D gene. Germline CDR1 and CDR2: LGHNA and YSLEER. The CDR3 covers 14 residues. The DNA for the CDR3 is TGCGCCGGCAGCCACACAGAATTGGTCAATGCGCAGTTCTTC. Translation gives CAGSHTELVNAQFF.

Of note for this clonotype: Since the CDR3 does not end with the conserved phenylalanine or tryptophan, this likely comes from a read error. The chain employs TRBV11-2 and TRBJ2-4; D is possibly TRBD1 or TRBD2 (6 bases each). Germline V gene sequence: CDR1 SGHAT, CDR2 FQNNGV. There are 15 residues in the CDR3. The CDR3 protein is CVSSLDGRGRDIQYL. The DNA of the CDR3 is TGTGTCAGCAGCTTAGATGGTCGGGGGCGCGACATTCAGTACCTC.